There are a few counts of the clone carrying this TCR beta chain. This sample is part of a study of beta chain features in type 1 diabetes. Reverse transcribing all isolated RNA meant expressed TCRB transcripts were sequenced. The data were produced by immunoSEQ multiplex PCR, yet TCRdb's version contains in-frame clones alone and is incomplete. The repertoire has about 220,000 clones, roughly 10% of them found once; the top ten carry less than 1.5%. Germline V lookup: CDR1 PRHDT, CDR2 FYEKMQ (reference sequence). V trimming: 0 bases; J trimming: 4 bases; junction bases outside the gene matches: 20. The CDR3 spans 21 residues.

The specimen was central memory CD4+ T cells from blood. This clonotype was sampled from a man in his late teens or twenties in good health. The rearrangement uses TRBV13 and TRBJ2-7; 11 nucleotides match TRBD2. CDR3 region: CASSLGPTRGKASGRRYEQYF. CDR3 bases: TGTGCCAGCAGCTTAGGCCCTACCCGAGGTAAGGCTAGCGGGAGGAGGTACGAGCAGTACTTC.